The 11 T cell receptor beta chains reported below all come from one sample, sequenced in a study of OX40 agonist ivuxolimab in advanced cancers. Sequencing was performed with immunoSEQ multiplex PCR; in TCRdb, only in-frame clones are kept and a portion is missing. The sample includes tens of thousands of clones, 85% to 95% of them seen just once. The specimen comprised CD4+ or CD8+ T cells sorted from blood, sampled in a trial of the OX40 agonist ivuxolimab. The receptor source for this set is an adult with an advanced solid tumor such as melanoma, head and neck, liver or kidney cancer.

The chain combines TRBV6-1 with TRBJ1-2; a weak D match, TRBD1 (5 bases). CDR3 size: 15 residues. Germline V gene data show CDR1 as MNHNS and CDR2 as SASEGT. V was trimmed by 4 bases and J by 9 bases, leaving 21 bases between them. The CDR3 reads CASSGEFGGIESYTF. DNA of the CDR3: TGTGCCAGCAGTGGAGAATTTGGGGGAATAGAGAGCTACACCTTC.

This chain connects TRBV9 to TRBJ2-7; D not resolved. V lost 6 bases and J lost 0, with 13 bases in between. This CDR3 has 14 residues. Per the germline V gene, CDR1 is SGDLS and CDR2 is YYNGEE. CDR3 coding DNA: TGTGCCAGCACCACCGGGCCTAGCTCCTACGAGCAGTACTTC. This translates into CASTTGPSSYEQYF.

The J gene is TRBJ2-7, the V gene TRBV14; TRBD2 matches 13 bases. This CDR3 region has 14 residues. V lost 9 bases and J lost 4; bases outside the gene matches: 6. Germline values: CDR1 SGHDN, CDR2 FVKESK. Written as DNA, the CDR3 is TGTGCCAGGGGGACTAGCGGGACGCCGTACGAGCAGTACTTC. Its protein product is CARGTSGTPYEQYF.

This chain links TRBV10-3 with TRBJ2-7, with no clear D. Germline-derived CDR1 and CDR2 are ENHRY and SYGVKD. There are 12 residues in the CDR3. Trimming shortened V by 5 bases and J by 0 bases, and 5 bases separated the two germline ends. CDR3 in DNA: TGTGCCATCAGTAGCTCCTCCTACGAGCAGTACTTC. This encodes CAISSSSYEQYF.

The rearrangement uses TRBV18 and TRBJ1-1, with D hard to call. The V gene lost 2 bases and the J gene lost 1 base, with 11 bases spanning the gap. The germline V gene encodes CDR1 KGHSH and CDR2 LQKENI. The length of the CDR3 is 15 residues. This CDR3 is CASSPSMTENTEAFF. In nucleotides, the CDR3 is TGTGCCAGCTCACCATCTATGACGGAGAACACTGAAGCTTTCTTT.

V gene TRBV12-1 combines with J gene TRBJ1-5; the table names TRBD1, a call not compared with the DNA. TRBV12-1 is flagged as a pseudogene. The CDR3 loop spans 13 amino acids. The CDR3 nucleotides read TGTGCCAGCAGCTCGACAGGTAGACAGCCCCAGCATTTT. Protein: CASSSTGRQPQHF.

V and J are TRBV27 and TRBJ1-2, with 9 bases aligning to TRBD1. The CDR3 extends over 13 amino acids. Trimming took 5 bases from V and 7 from J; bases not matched to a gene: 5. Germline CDR1 MNHEY, CDR2 SMNVEV (reference sequence). The CDR3 is CASSPTGGRGYTF. CDR3 nucleotide sequence: TGTGCCAGCAGTCCCACAGGGGGCCGTGGCTACACCTTC.

J is TRBJ2-5 and V is TRBV14; D possibly corresponds to TRBD2 (6 bases). The germline V and J ends were trimmed by 0 bases and 7 bases, with 9 bases remaining between them. Germline V gene sequence: CDR1 SGHDN, CDR2 FVKESK. The CDR3 consists of 13 residues. The CDR3 here is CASSQDLEGTQYF. CDR3 DNA sequence: TGTGCCAGCAGCCAAGATCTGGAGGGGACCCAGTACTTC.

The rearrangement joins TRBV27 to TRBJ1-4; perhaps TRBD1 as D (6 bases). Per the germline V gene, CDR1 is MNHEY and CDR2 is SMNVEV (reference sequence). The V and J ends lost 5 bases and 10 bases respectively, with 17 bases between them. The CDR3 contains 14 residues. CDR3 amino acids: CASSPTGFPVKLFF. DNA of the CDR3: TGTGCCAGCAGTCCTACAGGGTTCCCCGTAAAACTGTTTTTT.

This chain uses TRBV7-9 with TRBJ1-2; D perhaps matches TRBD1 (6 bases). V lost 10 bases, J lost 2 bases, and 8 bases lay in between. This CDR3 spans 11 amino acids. From germline, CDR1 is SEHNR and CDR2 FQNEAQ (reference sequence). The CDR3 bases are TGTGCCATCCAGGGGAACTATGGCTACACCTTC. Translation: CAIQGNYGYTF.

This rearrangement joins TRBV30 to TRBJ1-5; 7 nucleotides align to TRBD1. The germline gives CDR1 GTSNPN, CDR2 SVGIG (reference sequence). CDR3 length: 17 amino acids. V shed 0 bases, J shed 6 bases, and the junction held 14 bases outside the gene matches. The CDR3 spells CAWSVWAGGLGGQPQHF. CDR3 nucleotide sequence: TGTGCCTGGAGTGTTTGGGCAGGGGGGCTTGGGGGTCAGCCCCAGCATTTT.